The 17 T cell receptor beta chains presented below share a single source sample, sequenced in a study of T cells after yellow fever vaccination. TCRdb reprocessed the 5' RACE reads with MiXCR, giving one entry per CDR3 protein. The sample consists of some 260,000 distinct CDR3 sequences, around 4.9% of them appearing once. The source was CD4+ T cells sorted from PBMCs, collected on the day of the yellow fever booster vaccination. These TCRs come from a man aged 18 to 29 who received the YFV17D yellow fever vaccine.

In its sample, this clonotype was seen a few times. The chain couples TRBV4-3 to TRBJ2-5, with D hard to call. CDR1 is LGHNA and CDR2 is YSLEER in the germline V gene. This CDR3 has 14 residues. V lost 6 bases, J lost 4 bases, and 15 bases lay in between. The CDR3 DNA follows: TGCGCCAGCAGTCCCCCCGTGCTTAGAGAGACCCAGTACTTC. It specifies CASSPPVLRETQYF.

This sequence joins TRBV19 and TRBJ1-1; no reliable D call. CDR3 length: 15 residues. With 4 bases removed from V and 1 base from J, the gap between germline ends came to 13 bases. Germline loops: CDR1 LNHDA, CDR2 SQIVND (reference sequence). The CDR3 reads CASSRADESNTEAFF. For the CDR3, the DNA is TGTGCCAGTAGTAGGGCAGACGAATCGAACACTGAAGCTTTCTTT. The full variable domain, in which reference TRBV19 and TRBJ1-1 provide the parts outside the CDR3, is DGGITQSPKYLFRKEGQNVTLSCEQNLNHDAMYWYRQDPGQGLRLIYYSQIVNDFQKGDIAEGYSVSREKKESFPLTVTSAQKNPTAFYLCASSRADESNTEAFFGQGTRLTVV.

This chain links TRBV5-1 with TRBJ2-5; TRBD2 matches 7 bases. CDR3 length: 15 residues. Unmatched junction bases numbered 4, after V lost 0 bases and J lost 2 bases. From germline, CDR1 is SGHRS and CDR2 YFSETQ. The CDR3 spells CASSLGGGPQETQYF. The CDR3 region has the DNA TGCGCCAGCAGCTTGGGCGGGGGTCCGCAAGAGACCCAGTACTTC. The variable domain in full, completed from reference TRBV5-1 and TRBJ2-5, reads KAGVTQTPRYLIKTRGQQVTLSCSPISGHRSVSWYQQTPGQGLQFLFEYFSETQRNKGNFPGRFSGRQFSNSRSEMNVSTLELGDSALYLCASSLGGGPQETQYFGPGTRLLVL.

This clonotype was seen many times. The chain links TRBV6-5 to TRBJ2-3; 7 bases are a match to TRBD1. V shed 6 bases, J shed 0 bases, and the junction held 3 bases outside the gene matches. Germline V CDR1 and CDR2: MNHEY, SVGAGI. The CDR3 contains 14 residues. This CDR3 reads CASRQGWSTDTQYF. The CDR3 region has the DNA TGTGCCAGCAGACAGGGGTGGAGCACAGATACGCAGTATTTT.

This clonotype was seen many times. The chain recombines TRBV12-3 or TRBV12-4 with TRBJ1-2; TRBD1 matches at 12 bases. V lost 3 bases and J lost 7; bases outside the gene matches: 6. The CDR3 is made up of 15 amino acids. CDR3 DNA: TGTGCCAGCAGTTTCTCGGGACAGGGGGCTTCTGGCTACACCTTC. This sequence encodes CASSFSGQGASGYTF.

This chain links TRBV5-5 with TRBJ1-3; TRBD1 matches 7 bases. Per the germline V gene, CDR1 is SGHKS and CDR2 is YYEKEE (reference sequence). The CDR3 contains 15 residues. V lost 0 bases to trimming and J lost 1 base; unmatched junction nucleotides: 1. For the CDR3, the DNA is TGTGCCAGCAGCTTGGACAGGGGTTCTGGAAACACCATATATTTT. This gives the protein CASSLDRGSGNTIYF. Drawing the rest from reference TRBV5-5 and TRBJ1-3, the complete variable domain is DAGVTQSPTHLIKTRGQQVTLRCSPISGHKSVSWYQQVLGQGPQFIFQYYEKEERGRGNFPDRFSARQFPNYSSELNVNALLLGDSALYLCASSLDRGSGNTIYFGEGSWLTVV.

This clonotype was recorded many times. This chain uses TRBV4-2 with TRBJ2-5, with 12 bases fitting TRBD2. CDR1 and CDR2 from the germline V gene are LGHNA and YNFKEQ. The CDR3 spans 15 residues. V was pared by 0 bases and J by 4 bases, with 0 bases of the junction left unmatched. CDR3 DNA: TGTGCCAGCAGCCAAGAACTAGCGGGGGGAGAGACCCAGTACTTC. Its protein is CASSQELAGGETQYF.

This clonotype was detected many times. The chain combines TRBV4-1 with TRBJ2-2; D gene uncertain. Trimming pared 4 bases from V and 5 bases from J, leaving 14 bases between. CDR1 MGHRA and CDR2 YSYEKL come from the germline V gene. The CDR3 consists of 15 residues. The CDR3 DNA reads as TGCGCCAGCAGCCGGACCCAACTGGGAACCGGGGAGCTGTTTTTT. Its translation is CASSRTQLGTGELFF.

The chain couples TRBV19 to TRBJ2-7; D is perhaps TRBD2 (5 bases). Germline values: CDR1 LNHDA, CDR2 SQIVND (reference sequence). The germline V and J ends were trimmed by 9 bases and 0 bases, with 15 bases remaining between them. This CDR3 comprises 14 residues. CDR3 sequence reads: CASSPGTHSYEQYF. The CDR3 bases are TGTGCCAGCTCCCCGGGAACCCACTCCTACGAGCAGTACTTC.

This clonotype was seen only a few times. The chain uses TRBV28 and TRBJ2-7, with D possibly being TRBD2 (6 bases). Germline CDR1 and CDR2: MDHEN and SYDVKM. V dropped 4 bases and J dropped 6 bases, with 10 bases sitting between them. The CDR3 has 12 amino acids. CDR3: CASSYAEGEQYV. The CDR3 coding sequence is TGTGCCAGCAGTTATGCGGAGGGCGAGCAGTACGTC.

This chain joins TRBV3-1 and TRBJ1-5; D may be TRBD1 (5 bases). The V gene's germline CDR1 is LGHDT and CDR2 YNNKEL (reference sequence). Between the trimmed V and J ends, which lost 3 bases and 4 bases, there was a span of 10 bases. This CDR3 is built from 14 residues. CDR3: CASSHRGTNQPQHF. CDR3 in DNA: TGTGCCAGCAGCCACCGGGGGACGAATCAGCCCCAGCATTTT.

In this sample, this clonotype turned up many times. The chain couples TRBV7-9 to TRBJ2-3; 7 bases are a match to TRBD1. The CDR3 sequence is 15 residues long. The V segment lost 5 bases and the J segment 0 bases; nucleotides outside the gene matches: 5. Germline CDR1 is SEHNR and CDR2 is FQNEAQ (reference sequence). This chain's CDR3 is CASSPEGASTDTQYF. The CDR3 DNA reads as TGTGCCAGCAGCCCAGAGGGGGCTAGCACAGATACGCAGTATTTT.

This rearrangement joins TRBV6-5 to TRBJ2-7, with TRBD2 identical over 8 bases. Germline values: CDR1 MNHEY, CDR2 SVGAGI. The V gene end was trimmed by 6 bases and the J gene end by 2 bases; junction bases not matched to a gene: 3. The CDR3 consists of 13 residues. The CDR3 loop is CASSPGRAYEQYV. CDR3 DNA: TGTGCCAGCAGCCCCGGGAGGGCCTACGAGCAGTACGTC.

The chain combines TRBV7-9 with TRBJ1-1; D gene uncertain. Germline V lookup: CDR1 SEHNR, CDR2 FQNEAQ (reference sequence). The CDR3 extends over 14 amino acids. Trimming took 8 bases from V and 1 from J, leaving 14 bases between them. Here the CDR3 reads CASFSRSSNTEAFF. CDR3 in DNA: TGTGCCAGCTTCTCGAGGAGCTCGAACACTGAAGCTTTCTTT.

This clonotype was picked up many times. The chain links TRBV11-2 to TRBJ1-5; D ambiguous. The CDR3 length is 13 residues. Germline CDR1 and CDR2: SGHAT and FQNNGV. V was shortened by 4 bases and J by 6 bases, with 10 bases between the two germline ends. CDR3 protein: CASSSQAGQPQHF. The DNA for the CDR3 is TGTGCCAGCAGCTCGCAGGCGGGTCAGCCCCAGCATTTT.

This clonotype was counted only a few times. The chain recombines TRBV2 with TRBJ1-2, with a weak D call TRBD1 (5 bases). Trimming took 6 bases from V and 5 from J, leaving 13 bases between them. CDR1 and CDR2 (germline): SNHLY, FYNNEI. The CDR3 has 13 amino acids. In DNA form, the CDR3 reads TGTGCCAGCAGCGTAAAGAGGGGTTATGGCTACACCTTC. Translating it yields CASSVKRGYGYTF.

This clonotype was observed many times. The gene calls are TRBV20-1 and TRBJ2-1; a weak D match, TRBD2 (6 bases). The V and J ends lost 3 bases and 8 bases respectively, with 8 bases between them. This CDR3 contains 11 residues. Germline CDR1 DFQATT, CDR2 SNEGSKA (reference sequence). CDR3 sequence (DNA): TGCAGTGCTAGCGCGGGGCATGAGCAGTTCTTC. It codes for CSASAGHEQFF.